What follows describes a single TCR beta chain. Its specificity is unknown. This sample was included in a study of Ad26.COV2.S vaccination and SARS-CoV-2 variants. Study-wide context: The authors gave Ad26.COV2.S intramuscularly, either once or twice 56 days apart.

Using immunoSEQ multiplex PCR, the repertoire was profiled, and TCRdb retains in-frame clones only, with some absent. The repertoire includes about 350,000 clones, around 83% of them detected once, and 2.5% to 3.5% sits in the top ten. Findings and caveats of the study: Following vaccination, spike-specific CD8+ and CD4+ T cell responses reportedly exhibited substantial breadth.

Specified treatment: 15 to 20 received Ad26.COV2.S at low or high dose, single or two shots; several received placebo; per-sample allocation not given. Samples came from day 63 after the first vaccine or placebo injection. Within Boston, the person who donated was an adult of 18-55 years. The germline V gene has CDR1 SGHRS and CDR2 YFSETQ. This CDR3 spans 15 amino acids. The ends were cut back, 1 base at V and 1 base at J, with 12 bases in the middle. Sequenced here: peripheral blood, sampled in a trial of Ad26.COV2.S vaccine versus placebo. The chain recombines TRBV5-1 with TRBJ2-7, with D perhaps TRBD1 (6 bases). This TCR was sampled from a person aged 18-65 years who received the Ad26.COV2.S COVID-19 vaccine or a placebo. DNA for the CDR3: TGCGCCAGCAGCTTGATCGGCAGGGGATCCTACGAGCAGTACTTC. It is translated as CASSLIGRGSYEQYF. The variable domain in full, completed from reference TRBV5-1 and TRBJ2-7, reads KAGVTQTPRYLIKTRGQQVTLSCSPISGHRSVSWYQQTPGQGLQFLFEYFSETQRNKGNFPGRFSGRQFSNSRSEMNVSTLELGDSALYLCASSLIGRGSYEQYFGPGTRLTVT.